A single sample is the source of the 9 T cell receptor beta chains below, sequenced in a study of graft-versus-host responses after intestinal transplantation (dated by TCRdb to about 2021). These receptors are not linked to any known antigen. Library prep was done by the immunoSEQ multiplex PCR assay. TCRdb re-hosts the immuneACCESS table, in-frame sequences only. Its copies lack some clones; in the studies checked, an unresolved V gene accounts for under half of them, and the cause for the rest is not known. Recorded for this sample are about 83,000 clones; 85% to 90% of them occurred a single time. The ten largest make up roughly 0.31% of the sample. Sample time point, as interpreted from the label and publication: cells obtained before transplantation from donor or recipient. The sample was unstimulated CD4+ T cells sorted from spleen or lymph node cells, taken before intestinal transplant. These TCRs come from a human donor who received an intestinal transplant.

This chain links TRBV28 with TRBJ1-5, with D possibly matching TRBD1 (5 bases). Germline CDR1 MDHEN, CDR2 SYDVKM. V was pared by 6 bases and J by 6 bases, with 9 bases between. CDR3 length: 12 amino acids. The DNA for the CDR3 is TGTGCCAGCAGCCAAGGGGTTCAGCCCCAGCATTTT. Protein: CASSQGVQPQHF.

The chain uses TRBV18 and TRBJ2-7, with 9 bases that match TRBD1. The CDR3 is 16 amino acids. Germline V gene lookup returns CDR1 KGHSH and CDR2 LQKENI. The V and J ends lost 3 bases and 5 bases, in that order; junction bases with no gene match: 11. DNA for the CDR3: TGTGCCAGCTCACCGGAAACCGGGACAGGGTGGCACGAGCAGTACTTC. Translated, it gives CASSPETGTGWHEQYF.

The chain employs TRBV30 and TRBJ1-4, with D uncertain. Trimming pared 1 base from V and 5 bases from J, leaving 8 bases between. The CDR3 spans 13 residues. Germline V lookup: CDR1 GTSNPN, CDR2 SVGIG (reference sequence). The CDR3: CAWSEQPNEKLFF. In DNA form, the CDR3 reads TGTGCCTGGAGTGAACAACCCAATGAAAAACTGTTTTTT.

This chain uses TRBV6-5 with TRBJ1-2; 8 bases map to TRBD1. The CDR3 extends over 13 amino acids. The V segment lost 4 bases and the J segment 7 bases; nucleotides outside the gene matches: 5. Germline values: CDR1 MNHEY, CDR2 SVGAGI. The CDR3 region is CASSWTGFSGYTF. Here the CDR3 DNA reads TGTGCCAGCAGTTGGACAGGGTTTAGTGGCTACACCTTC.

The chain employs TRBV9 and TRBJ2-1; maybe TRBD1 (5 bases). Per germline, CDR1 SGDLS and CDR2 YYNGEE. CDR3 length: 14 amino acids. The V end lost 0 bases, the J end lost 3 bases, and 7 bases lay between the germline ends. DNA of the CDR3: TGTGCCAGCAGCGTAGCTGACAGCTACAATGAGCAGTTCTTC. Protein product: CASSVADSYNEQFF. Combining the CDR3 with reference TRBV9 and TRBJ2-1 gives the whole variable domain DSGVTQTPKHLITATGQRVTLRCSPRSGDLSVYWYQQSLDQGLQFLIQYYNGEERAKGNILERFSAQQFPDLHSELNLSSLELGDSALYFCASSVADSYNEQFFGPGTRLTVL.

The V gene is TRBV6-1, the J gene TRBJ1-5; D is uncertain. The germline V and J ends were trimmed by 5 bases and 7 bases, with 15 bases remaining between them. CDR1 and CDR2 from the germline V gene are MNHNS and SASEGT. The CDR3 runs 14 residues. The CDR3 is CASSPSPGGQPQHF. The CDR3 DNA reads TGTGCCAGCAGTCCTTCACCGGGCGGGCAGCCCCAGCATTTT.

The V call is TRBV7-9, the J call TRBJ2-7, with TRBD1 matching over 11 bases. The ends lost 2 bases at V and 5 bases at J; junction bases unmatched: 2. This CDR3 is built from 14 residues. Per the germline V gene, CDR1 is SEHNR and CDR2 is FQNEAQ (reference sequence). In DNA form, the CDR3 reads TGTGCCAGCAGCTTAATGGGACAGGGGGACGAGCAGTACTTC. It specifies CASSLMGQGDEQYF. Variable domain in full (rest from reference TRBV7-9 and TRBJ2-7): DTGVSQNPRHKITKRGQNVTFRCDPISEHNRLYWYRQTLGQGPEFLTYFQNEAQLEKSRLLSDRFSAERPKGSFSTLEIQRTEQGDSAMYLCASSLMGQGDEQYFGPGTRLTVT.

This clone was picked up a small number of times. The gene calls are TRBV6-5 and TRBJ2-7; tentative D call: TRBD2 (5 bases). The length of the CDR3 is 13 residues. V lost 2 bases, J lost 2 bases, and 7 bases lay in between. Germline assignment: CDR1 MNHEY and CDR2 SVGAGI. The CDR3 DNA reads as TGTGCCAGCAGTTACCGGGGAACCTACGAGCAGTACTTC. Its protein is CASSYRGTYEQYF.

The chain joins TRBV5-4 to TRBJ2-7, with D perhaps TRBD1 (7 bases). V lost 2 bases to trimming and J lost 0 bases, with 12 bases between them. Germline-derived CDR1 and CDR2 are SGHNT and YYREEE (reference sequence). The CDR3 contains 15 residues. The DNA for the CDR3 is TGTGCCAGCAGCTTACAGGGGACTTCCTCCTACGAGCAGTACTTC. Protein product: CASSLQGTSSYEQYF. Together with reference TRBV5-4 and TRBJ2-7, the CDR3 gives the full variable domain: ETGVTQSPTHLIKTRGQQVTLRCSSQSGHNTVSWYQQALGQGPQFIFQYYREEENGRGNFPPRFSGLQFPNYSSELNVNALELDDSALYLCASSLQGTSSYEQYFGPGTRLTVT.